A single sample gave rise to the 32 T cell receptor beta chains below, sequenced in a study of T cell responses to AZD1222 COVID-19 vaccine. Method: immunoSEQ multiplex PCR; TCRdb's copy keeps in-frame clones and lacks some. The sample carries about 81,000 clones, less than 95% recorded once. The sequencing used peripheral blood, collected 28 days after the second AZD1222 dose. The receptors here all came from an adult who received the AZD1222 COVID-19 vaccine.

The chain has TRBV4-3 and TRBJ1-5; D possibly corresponds to TRBD1 (6 bases). The CDR3 has 14 amino acids. The V gene's germline CDR1 is LGHNA and CDR2 YSLEER. Trimming cost V 5 bases and J 4 bases, with 12 bases left between them. The CDR3 sequence is CASSLSRGNQPQHF. The DNA of the CDR3 is TGCGCCAGCAGCTTAAGTAGGGGGAATCAGCCCCAGCATTTT.

V is TRBV24-1 and J is TRBJ2-7; D tentatively reads TRBD1 or TRBD2 (7 bases each). V dropped 5 bases and J dropped 3 bases, with 10 bases sitting between them. The CDR3 runs 13 residues. Germline V gives CDR1 KGHDR, CDR2 SFDVKD. CDR3 protein: CATSAGGVYEQYF. CDR3 nucleotides: TGTGCCACCAGTGCAGGGGGGGTCTACGAGCAGTACTTC.

The rearrangement links TRBV4-1 to TRBJ1-6, with a weak D call TRBD1 (6 bases). V lost 0 bases to trimming and J lost 10 bases, with 19 bases between them. This CDR3 contains 17 residues. Germline-derived CDR1 and CDR2 are MGHRA and YSYEKL. CDR3 protein: CASSQEGQQGRLSPLHF. In DNA, the CDR3 is TGCGCCAGCAGCCAAGAAGGGCAACAGGGTCGTCTATCACCCCTCCACTTT.

J is TRBJ1-6 and V is TRBV30; TRBD1 agrees at 10 bases. V trimming: 2 bases; J trimming: 13 bases; junction bases outside the gene matches: 11. CDR1 and CDR2 from the germline V gene are GTSNPN and SVGIG (reference sequence). This CDR3 contains 15 residues. The CDR3 DNA reads TGTGCCTGGAGTCCTTACGGGACAGGGGTATCTCCCCTCCACTTT. This sequence encodes CAWSPYGTGVSPLHF.

V and J are TRBV7-9 and TRBJ2-1; 11 nucleotides line up with TRBD1. This CDR3 is 16 amino acids long. Trimming removed 1 base from V and 8 bases from J; junction bases left unmatched: 7. Germline CDR1 reads SEHNR; CDR2 reads FQNEAQ (reference sequence). This CDR3 reads CASSLGAGQGVDEQFF. CDR3 nucleotides: TGTGCCAGCAGCTTAGGGGCGGGACAGGGGGTCGATGAGCAGTTCTTC.

The chain recombines TRBV5-1 with TRBJ2-1; weak D call: TRBD1 (6 bases). The CDR3 is made up of 15 amino acids. V dropped 3 bases and J dropped 1 base, with 11 bases sitting between them. Germline loops: CDR1 SGHRS, CDR2 YFSETQ. The CDR3 region has the DNA TGCGCCAGCAGCTACGCGACAGGTTCCTACAATGAGCAGTTCTTC. This codes for CASSYATGSYNEQFF.

The chain uses TRBV28 and TRBJ2-1; unclear D gene. Trimming pared 3 bases from V and 7 bases from J, leaving 19 bases between. Germline V lookup: CDR1 MDHEN, CDR2 SYDVKM. This CDR3 is built from 16 residues. CDR3 residues: CASSFDPGTPDNEQFF. DNA for the CDR3: TGTGCCAGCAGTTTTGATCCGGGTACACCAGATAATGAGCAGTTCTTC. Using reference TRBV28 and TRBJ2-1 for the parts outside the CDR3, the full variable domain is DVKVTQSSRYLVKRTGEKVFLECVQDMDHENMFWYRQDPGLGLRLIYFSYDVKMKEKGDIPEGYSVSREKKERFSLILESASTNQTSMYLCASSFDPGTPDNEQFFGPGTRLTVL.

This chain uses TRBV19 with TRBJ2-5; tentative D call: TRBD1 (6 bases). This CDR3 has 14 residues. V lost 6 bases and J lost 2, with 13 bases in between. Per the germline V gene, CDR1 is LNHDA and CDR2 is SQIVND (reference sequence). CDR3 in DNA: TGTGCCAGTAGAGGGGGAAGAGGGCAAGAGACCCAGTACTTC. Its protein is CASRGGRGQETQYF.

The rearrangement links TRBV5-4 to TRBJ2-1; tentatively, D is TRBD2 (6 bases). Per germline, CDR1 SGHNT and CDR2 YYREEE (reference sequence). V shed 4 bases and J shed 3 bases, with 14 bases lying between them. The CDR3 runs 15 residues. This CDR3 reads CASSPRSGDYNEQFF. The CDR3, as DNA: TGTGCCAGCAGCCCCAGGTCGGGGGACTACAATGAGCAGTTCTTC.

In the case of this clone: One junction end does not reproduce the germline sequence, and a read error may be involved. V gene TRBV9 combines with J gene TRBJ2-5, with TRBD2 matching 7 bases. This CDR3 is 16 amino acids long. Germline lookup yields CDR1 SGDLS and CDR2 YYNGEE. CDR3 sequence: CASSVGAGADQETQYF. CDR3 DNA: TGTGCCAGCAGCGTAGGGGCGGGAGCCGACCAGGAGACCCAGTACTTC.

This chain links TRBV18 with TRBJ2-1; D is unresolved. CDR1 and CDR2 (germline): KGHSH, LQKENI. With 5 bases removed from V and 8 bases from J, the gap between germline ends came to 13 bases. The CDR3 loop spans 13 amino acids. Here the CDR3 DNA reads TGTGCCAGCTCATCCGGGTCGTCCGATGAGCAGTTCTTC. It translates to CASSSGSSDEQFF. Together with reference TRBV18 and TRBJ2-1, the CDR3 gives the full variable domain: NAGVMQNPRHLVRRRGQEARLRCSPMKGHSHVYWYRQLPEEGLKFMVYLQKENIIDESGMPKERFSAEFPKEGPSILRIQQVVRGDSAAYFCASSSGSSDEQFFGPGTRLTVL.

The genes are TRBV28 and TRBJ1-4, with D perhaps TRBD1 (6 bases). The CDR3 consists of 15 residues. The V and J ends lost 4 bases and 5 bases respectively, with 14 bases between them. Germline V gene data show CDR1 as MDHEN and CDR2 as SYDVKM. CDR3 sequence reads: CASSSGGASNEKLFF. The CDR3 DNA follows: TGTGCCAGCAGTTCGGGGGGGGCTTCCAATGAAAAACTGTTTTTT.

The chain links TRBV6-2 or TRBV6-3 to TRBJ1-5; perhaps TRBD1 as D (6 bases). CDR3 length: 19 amino acids. Trimming left V 0 bases short and J 0 bases short, with 18 bases between. CDR1 is MNHEY and CDR2 is SVGEGT in the germline V gene. CDR3 amino acids: CASSYSNRQGRTSNQPQHF. The CDR3 DNA reads as TGTGCCAGCAGTTACTCGAATCGGCAGGGGCGGACTAGCAATCAGCCCCAGCATTTT.

The chain links TRBV18 to TRBJ1-2; TRBD1 is a possible D gene (5 bases). The CDR3 contains 13 residues. Germline V gene data show CDR1 as KGHSH and CDR2 as LQKENI. V gave up 3 bases and J gave up 8 bases, with 13 bases separating them. CDR3: CASSPAQGDGYTF. In DNA form, the CDR3 reads TGTGCCAGCTCACCGGCCCAGGGAGACGGCTACACCTTC.

This clone was counted a single time. This chain joins TRBV10-1 and TRBJ2-7; TRBD2 is a possible D gene (5 bases). The CDR3 runs to 13 residues. V lost 10 bases, J lost 2 bases, and 15 bases lay in between. Germline values: CDR1 WNHNN, CDR2 SYGVQD (reference sequence). Here the CDR3 DNA reads TGCGCCACCAACACTAGTCTGGCCTACGAGCAGTACTTC. Its translation: CATNTSLAYEQYF.

The chain uses TRBV5-1 and TRBJ2-7; either TRBD1 or TRBD2 may supply D (5 bases each). Germline V gene lookup returns CDR1 SGHRS and CDR2 YFSETQ. V shed 3 bases and J shed 3 bases, with 19 bases lying between them. The CDR3 has 16 residues. The CDR3 DNA is TGCGCCAGCAGCTGGGGGACGCCCAATAGTCGCTACGAGCAGTACTTC. It codes for CASSWGTPNSRYEQYF. Using reference TRBV5-1 and TRBJ2-7 for the parts outside the CDR3, the full variable domain is KAGVTQTPRYLIKTRGQQVTLSCSPISGHRSVSWYQQTPGQGLQFLFEYFSETQRNKGNFPGRFSGRQFSNSRSEMNVSTLELGDSALYLCASSWGTPNSRYEQYFGPGTRLTVT.

The CDR3 nucleotides read TGCAGCGCCGCAGTGGCGGGAGGCAATGAGCAGTTCTTC. This gives the protein CSAAVAGGNEQFF. V and J are TRBV29-1 and TRBJ2-1; TRBD2 matches 8 bases. The CDR3 has 13 residues. The germline V gene has CDR1 SQVTM and CDR2 ANQGSEA. V dropped 7 bases and J dropped 6; count of bases not matched to a gene: 8.

V usage is TRBV5-4 and J usage is TRBJ2-5; D unclear. In germline, CDR1 is SGHNT, CDR2 YYREEE (reference sequence). Trimming pared 1 base from V and 5 bases from J, leaving 12 bases between. This CDR3 region has 14 residues. The chain's CDR3 is CASSLMGSAETQYF. The CDR3 DNA reads TGTGCCAGCAGCTTGATGGGGTCCGCCGAGACCCAGTACTTC.

The chain couples TRBV5-1 to TRBJ2-1; TRBD2 matches 14 bases. This CDR3 is built from 17 residues. Per the germline V gene, CDR1 is SGHRS and CDR2 is YFSETQ. The V and J ends lost 0 bases and 9 bases, in that order; junction bases with no gene match: 8. The CDR3 is CASSLASGTSGSGEQFF. The CDR3, as DNA: TGCGCCAGCAGCTTGGCCTCCGGGACTAGCGGGAGCGGTGAGCAGTTCTTC.

The chain carries TRBV6-5 and TRBJ2-7; a weak D match, TRBD1 (9 bases). The germline gives CDR1 MNHEY, CDR2 SVGAGI. Trimming left V 11 bases short and J 5 bases short, with 19 bases between. The CDR3 sequence is 13 residues long. The CDR3 DNA reads as TGTGCCGCCGGGGGGGACAGGGCTGACGAGCAGTACTTC. It yields the protein CAAGGDRADEQYF.

The chain links TRBV7-2 to TRBJ2-7, with D uncertain. V lost 1 base and J 0 bases, leaving 7 bases between the germline ends. CDR3 length: 14 amino acids. In germline, CDR1 is SGHTA, CDR2 FQGNSA. CDR3 sequence (DNA): TGTGCCAGCAGCTTAGGACGGGCCTCCTACGAGCAGTACTTC. Its protein is CASSLGRASYEQYF.

The V gene is TRBV6-6, the J gene TRBJ1-5; TRBD1 matches 8 bases. Trimming cost V 2 bases and J 6 bases; bases outside gene matches: 9. The CDR3 has 16 amino acids. Germline CDR1 is MNHNY and CDR2 is SVGAGI (reference sequence). CDR3 DNA: TGTGCCAGCAGTTACCGACCGGCAGGGGGCAGTCAGCCCCAGCATTTT. This codes for CASSYRPAGGSQPQHF.

This clone was seen more than once but under ten times. The genes are TRBV4-2 and TRBJ1-1; D remains unclear. The CDR3 has 16 amino acids. Trimming stripped 0 bases from V and 1 base from J, with 12 bases between. The germline gives CDR1 LGHNA, CDR2 YNFKEQ. Here the CDR3 DNA reads TGTGCCAGCAGCCAAGAGGGTAATCTCAAGAACACTGAAGCTTTCTTT. It yields the protein CASSQEGNLKNTEAFF.

This clone has only one observation. The chain combines TRBV4-3 with TRBJ1-4, with 9 bases identical to TRBD1. Germline loops: CDR1 LGHNA, CDR2 YSLEER. V dropped 4 bases and J dropped 7; count of bases not matched to a gene: 7. This CDR3 contains 15 residues. CDR3 residues: CASSPSGTGSEKLFF. CDR3 sequence (DNA): TGCGCCAGCAGCCCATCCGGGACAGGGAGTGAAAAACTGTTTTTT.

This sequence joins TRBV9 and TRBJ1-4; 7 positions agree with TRBD1. V lost 3 bases and J lost 2; bases outside the gene matches: 4. The CDR3 spans 15 residues. Per the germline V gene, CDR1 is SGDLS and CDR2 is YYNGEE. CDR3 sequence reads: CASSDLTGTNEKLFF. The CDR3 DNA is TGTGCCAGCAGCGACCTGACAGGGACTAATGAAAAACTGTTTTTT.

This chain uses TRBV11-2 with TRBJ2-7; 10 bases are shared with TRBD2. Germline V CDR1 and CDR2: SGHAT, FQNNGV. The V and J ends lost 4 bases and 1 base, in that order; junction bases with no gene match: 4. The CDR3 totals 15 residues. The CDR3 nucleotides are TGTGCCAGCAGCTCATTAGCGGGAGGTTCCTACGAGCAGTACTTC. Translated, it gives CASSSLAGGSYEQYF.

The V gene is TRBV5-8, the J gene TRBJ2-2; D remains ambiguous. The V end was cut by 6 bases, the J end by 3 bases, with 18 bases between. There are 16 residues in the CDR3. Germline V gives CDR1 SGHTS, CDR2 YDEGEE. Written as DNA, the CDR3 is TGTGCCAGCACCGCGACCAGTATTAAGTACACCGGGGAGCTGTTTTTT. Amino acid sequence: CASTATSIKYTGELFF. Full variable domain (remainder filled in from reference TRBV5-8 and TRBJ2-2): EAGVTQSPTHLIKTRGQQATLRCSPISGHTSVYWYQQALGLGLQFLLWYDEGEERNRGNFPPRFSGRQFPNYSSELNVNALELEDSALYLCASTATSIKYTGELFFGEGSRLTVL.

In this sample, this clone turned up a few times. The V and J genes are TRBV9 and TRBJ1-1; TRBD1 aligns across 7 bases. With 4 bases clipped from V and 1 base from J, the junction kept 7 bases outside the gene matches. The CDR3 consists of 15 residues. CDR1 and CDR2 from the germline V gene are SGDLS and YYNGEE. CDR3 loop: CASSPSGTANTEAFF. The CDR3 DNA is TGTGCCAGCAGCCCAAGCGGGACAGCGAACACTGAAGCTTTCTTT.

This clone appeared a single time. V gene TRBV2 combines with J gene TRBJ1-5, with 7 bases fitting TRBD1. The germline gives CDR1 SNHLY, CDR2 FYNNEI. The CDR3 has 13 residues. The V gene end was trimmed by 8 bases and the J gene end by 2 bases; junction bases not matched to a gene: 3. CDR3 in amino acids: CASRRGGNQPQHF. DNA of the CDR3: TGTGCCAGCCGCAGGGGGGGCAATCAGCCCCAGCATTTT.

The chain has TRBV7-3 and TRBJ2-3; 8 bases line up with TRBD2. The V gene end was trimmed by 6 bases and the J gene end by 2 bases; junction bases not matched to a gene: 4. The CDR3 runs to 14 residues. The germline gives CDR1 SGHTA, CDR2 FQGTGA. In DNA, the CDR3 is TGTGCCAGCAGAGAGACTAGCGACACAGATACGCAGTATTTT. Amino acid sequence: CASRETSDTDTQYF.

The V and J genes are TRBV6-5 and TRBJ2-7, with D possibly TRBD2 on 6 matching bases. The germline CDR1 and CDR2 sequences are MNHEY and SVGAGI. The CDR3 has 13 amino acids. Between the trimmed V and J ends, which lost 6 bases and 3 bases, there was a span of 12 bases. Here the CDR3 reads CASRGSGLYEQYF. Written as DNA, the CDR3 is TGTGCCAGCAGGGGTAGCGGCCTCTACGAGCAGTACTTC.

Concerning this clone itself: Germline and junction disagree at one end, which may indicate a read error. V usage is TRBV20-1 and J usage is TRBJ2-1; tentative D call: TRBD2 (5 bases). The CDR3 sequence is 11 residues long. CDR1 and CDR2 from the germline V gene are DFQATT and SNEGSKA (reference sequence). DNA for the CDR3: TGTGCCAGCGGAACCTACAATGAGCAGTTCTTC. Translated: CASGTYNEQFF.